The following is a T cell receptor (beta chain) sequence with its context. Time point noted: persistent/refractory GD, antithyroid drugs over 5 years with positive TRAb. Researchers made the TCR library from RNA that was extracted from PBMCs. The data stem from a study of regulatory T cells in long-lasting Graves disease. About the research overall: Positivity for TSH receptor antibodies plus over 5 years of antithyroid drugs meant persistent Graves' disease.

CDR3 regions were amplified by Arm-PCR using iRepertoire HTBI primers to build TCR beta libraries. Methods used by the authors: In the combined samples, approximately 64 TRBV and more than twelve TRBJ segments were identified. Each CDR3 protein is one row after TCRdb ran MiXCR on the multiplex PCR reads. These V and J calls derive from TCRdb rather than the authors' analysis. Of 400,000 or so distinct CDR3 sequences detected, roughly a quarter appear once; the ten largest clones hold about a quarter. Specimen: peripheral blood mononuclear cells (PBMCs), collected when the disease was refractory, from a patient treated with antithyroid drugs. The receptor was derived from a female donor with Graves disease.

CDR3 region: CASSYSLAVRLLEAFF. The DNA of the CDR3 is TGTGCCAGCAGTTACTCTTTGGCAGTCAGGTTACTCGAAGCTTTCTTT. V gene TRBV6-2 or TRBV6-3 combines with J gene TRBJ1-1; no clear D. V lost 0 bases to trimming and J lost 8 bases, with 19 bases between them. This CDR3 is 16 amino acids long. Germline V gene lookup returns CDR1 MNHEY and CDR2 SVGEGT.